The 9 T cell receptor beta chains in this list originate from one sample, sequenced in a study of blood T cell repertoires in COVID-19. The method was immunoSEQ multiplex PCR; TCRdb's version includes in-frame clones alone and lacks a portion of them. Among 160,000 or so clones listed, more than 80% were seen once. The sequencing sample was made of peripheral blood. All receptors derive from a man between 60 and 75 years old with acute or convalescent COVID-19.

The rearrangement links TRBV28 to TRBJ2-3; 7 nucleotides line up with TRBD1. The junction had 1 base not matched to a gene; V was cut back by 0 bases and J by 1 base. CDR1 MDHEN and CDR2 SYDVKM come from the germline V gene. The CDR3 is 15 residues long. The CDR3 is CASSLWGTGTDTQYF. Written as DNA, the CDR3 is TGTGCCAGCAGTTTATGGGGGACAGGCACAGATACGCAGTATTTT.

The chain has TRBV6-6 and TRBJ1-5, with a weak D call TRBD1 (6 bases). Trimming pared 4 bases from V and 7 bases from J, leaving 11 bases between. Germline values: CDR1 MNHNY, CDR2 SVGAGI (reference sequence). The CDR3 runs to 13 residues. CDR3 region: CASSSTGGQPQHF. For the CDR3, the DNA is TGTGCCAGCAGTTCGACAGGCGGCCAGCCCCAGCATTTT.

This clone was recorded at least ten times. V gene TRBV6-5 combines with J gene TRBJ1-3; D remains unclear. CDR1 MNHEY and CDR2 SVGAGI come from the germline V gene. CDR3 length equals 15 residues. With 6 bases removed from V and 0 bases from J, the gap between germline ends came to 12 bases. CDR3 DNA: TGTGCCAGCAGCCGGCAGGTTAACTCTGGAAACACCATATATTTT. Translated, it gives CASSRQVNSGNTIYF.

The chain has TRBV29-1 and TRBJ2-5, with a possible D match to TRBD1 (5 bases). Deletions cut 4 bases from V and 2 bases from J, with 11 bases between. Looked up from germline, CDR1 is SQVTM and CDR2 is ANQGSEA. The CDR3 has 13 residues. CDR3 coding DNA: TGCAGCGTTGGACAGTCCACACAAGAGACCCAGTACTTC. Protein: CSVGQSTQETQYF.

Here the CDR3 reads CASRYNTGSGYTF. CDR3 DNA: TGTGCCAGCAGGTACAATACAGGGTCAGGCTACACCTTC. This chain joins TRBV12-3 or TRBV12-4 and TRBJ1-2, with a possible D match to TRBD1 (6 bases). V dropped 6 bases and J dropped 8 bases, with 16 bases sitting between them. The CDR3 is made up of 13 amino acids.

The sample holds a few counts of this clone. The chain recombines TRBV30 with TRBJ1-2; a possible D gene is TRBD1 (5 bases). Trimming left V 4 bases short and J 6 bases short, with 12 bases between. The CDR3 is 12 amino acids. CDR1 is GTSNPN, CDR2 SVGIG, per germline (reference sequence). CDR3 bases: TGTGCCTGGATGGGGGGGACTAATGGCTACACCTTC. This encodes CAWMGGTNGYTF.

The chain is built from TRBV19 and TRBJ1-2; D perhaps matches TRBD1 (6 bases). The germline V gene has CDR1 LNHDA and CDR2 SQIVND (reference sequence). The CDR3 loop spans 16 amino acids. The germline V and J ends were trimmed by 5 bases and 1 base, with 17 bases remaining between them. CDR3 region: CASSAWDTALNYGYTF. As DNA, the CDR3 is TGTGCCAGTAGTGCATGGGACACTGCTCTTAACTATGGCTACACCTTC.

This CDR3 reads CASSYKTRSSYEQYF. In DNA, the CDR3 is TGTGCCAGCAGTTACAAGACTAGGAGCTCCTACGAGCAGTACTTC. This chain uses TRBV6-7 with TRBJ2-7, with a tentative D call TRBD2 (6 bases). TRBV6-7 belongs to the ORF category, with a function that is uncertain. This CDR3 spans 15 amino acids. The germline V and J ends were trimmed by 2 bases and 0 bases, with 11 bases remaining between them.

The chain has TRBV6-1 and TRBJ1-5; D is ambiguous. Trimming took off 0 bases at V and 7 bases at J, with 22 bases between the two ends. The germline V gene has CDR1 MNHNS and CDR2 SASEGT. This CDR3 region has 18 residues. The CDR3 loop reads CASSEAHQVRGSRQPQHF. The CDR3 DNA reads TGTGCCAGCAGTGAAGCACACCAGGTCCGAGGGTCCCGACAGCCCCAGCATTTT.